This T cell receptor beta chain is drawn from a study of blood T cell repertoires in COVID-19. Overall study context: From the United States, Italy and Spain came samples of acute and convalescent COVID-19.

Trimming took 7 bases from V and 7 from J; bases not matched to a gene: 11. In germline, CDR1 is SGHTA, CDR2 FQGTGA. The CDR3 length is 14 residues. Generated by immunoSEQ multiplex PCR, the TCRdb table keeps only in-frame clones and is missing some. The sample shows 200,000 to 250,000 clones, around 88% of them seen only once. The J gene is TRBJ2-3, the V gene TRBV7-3, with TRBD2 matching over 7 bases. This receptor was obtained from a woman aged 80 or over with COVID-19, enrolled during active disease. The sequenced material came from peripheral blood. The CDR3 nucleotides are TGTGCCAGCACTCAGGGCGGGGGTCCCAATACGCAGTATTTT. Encoded protein: CASTQGGGPNTQYF.